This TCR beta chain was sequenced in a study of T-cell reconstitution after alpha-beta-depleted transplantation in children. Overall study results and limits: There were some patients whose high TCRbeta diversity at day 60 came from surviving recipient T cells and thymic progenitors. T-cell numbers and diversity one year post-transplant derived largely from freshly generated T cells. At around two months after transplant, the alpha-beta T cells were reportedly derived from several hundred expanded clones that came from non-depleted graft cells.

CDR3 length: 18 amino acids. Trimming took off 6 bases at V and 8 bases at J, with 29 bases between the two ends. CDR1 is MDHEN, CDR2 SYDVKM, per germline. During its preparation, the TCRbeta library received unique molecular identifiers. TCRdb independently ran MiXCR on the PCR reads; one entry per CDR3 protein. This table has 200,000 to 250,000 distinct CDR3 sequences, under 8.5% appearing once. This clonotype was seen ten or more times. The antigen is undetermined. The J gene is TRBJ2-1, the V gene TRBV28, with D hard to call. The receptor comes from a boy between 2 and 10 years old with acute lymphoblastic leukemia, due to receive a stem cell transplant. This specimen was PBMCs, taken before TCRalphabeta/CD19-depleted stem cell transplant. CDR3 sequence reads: CASRFTPLWGGDYDEQFF. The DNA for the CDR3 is TGTGCCAGCAGATTTACCCCGTTGTGGGGTGGAGATTACGATGAGCAGTTCTTC.